This T cell receptor (beta chain) was identified in a study of blood T cell repertoires in COVID-19. For the study at large: Whether acute or convalescent, the COVID-19 samples came from the United States, Italy and Spain.

Germline V gene data show CDR1 as SGHTA and CDR2 as FQGNSA. V shed 3 bases and J shed 8 bases, with 13 bases lying between them. This CDR3 is 13 amino acids long. In the authors' workflow: Estimation of nucleated cell counts relied on the amplification of reference gene primers. This table comes from immunoSEQ multiplex PCR, and its TCRdb copy is limited to in-frame clones, with some not included. D and trimming were read from the DNA, whereas the V and J calls and clone size are those reported in that table. Of tens of thousands of clones in the sample, about four fifths are singletons; the top ten hold approximately 5%.

The V and J genes are TRBV7-2 and TRBJ1-2, with D possibly TRBD1 on 6 matching bases. The sequenced material came from peripheral blood. The sequence was collected from a woman at least 80 years old with active or convalescent COVID-19. CDR3 coding DNA: TGTGCCAGCAGCTTGAAAGGGGGTTTAGGCTACACCTTC. Residues: CASSLKGGLGYTF. Complete variable domain (other parts from reference TRBV7-2 and TRBJ1-2): GAGVSQSPSNKVTEKGKDVELRCDPISGHTALYWYRQSLGQGLEFLIYFQGNSAPDKSGLPSDRFSAERTGGSVSTLTIQRTQQEDSAVYLCASSLKGGLGYTFGSGTRLTVV.